Listed below are T cell receptor beta chains from one sample, sequenced in a study of blood T cell repertoires in COVID-19. Here immunoSEQ multiplex PCR was the method, and the copy in TCRdb shows in-frame clones only, minus some. This table holds 310,000 or so clones, roughly 85% found once. Input material: PBMCs or T cells enriched from blood (not recorded which). These receptor sequences come from a woman in her thirties or forties who had recovered from COVID-19. CDR3s leave out the opening cysteine and the closing phenylalanine or tryptophan. The order of the fields is V gene, D gene, J gene, clone size, CDR3 protein. The D gene is left open where the match is weak. Rows may omit the clone size; those that give it use once, few, many or a size class.

TRBV27	-	TRBJ1-5	-	ASRSYSNQPQH
TRBV9	-	TRBJ1-2	once	ASSVARDGLLGGT
TRBV19	TRBD2	TRBJ2-6	-	ASSIVARGVSGANVLT
TRBV4-3	TRBD1	TRBJ1-2	-	ASSQGRPGQSTYGYT
TRBV28	-	TRBJ1-1	-	ASSSFPENTEAF
TRBV4-2	TRBD2	TRBJ2-1	few	ASSRPGLAPNEQF
TRBV7-9	TRBD1	TRBJ1-4	once	ASSLAAGGVEKLF
TRBV7-2	-	TRBJ2-2	-	ASSFKGSRAGELF
TRBV6-6	-	TRBJ1-6	-	ASERVLDSPLH
TRBV7-9	-	TRBJ1-1	-	ASSLALGGGNTEAF
TRBV11-2	TRBD2	TRBJ2-1	-	ASSLLGLAGAGNEQF
TRBV5-1	TRBD2	TRBJ2-7	-	ASSHRLAGAYEQY
TRBV6-2/TRBV6-3	-	TRBJ1-5	-	ASSYSRTGNQPQH
TRBV6-5	TRBD1	TRBJ1-6	-	ASSPDRPRGSALH
TRBV11-2	TRBD2	TRBJ2-1	-	ASSQRWGTSGSYNEQF